This TCR beta chain was sequenced in a study of blood T cell repertoires in COVID-19 (dated by TCRdb to about 2020). Regarding the complete study: The collaborator samples originated in the United States, Italy and Spain and spanned the acute and convalescent phases of COVID-19. Where available, HLA class I and class II types were obtained from metadata supplied by the sample provider rather than from assay-based typing. Samples were obtained from the ongoing ImmuneRACE study (first 160 participants) and from about 1,300 subjects provided by 6 global collaborators. The material from the prospective study consisted of cDNA or gDNA derived from T cells, B-cell-depleted T cells, or PBMCs. The repertoires were released in a freely available public database meant as a resource for research on the immune response to SARS-CoV-2. The sample metadata nearly always contained a de-identified subject ID, COVID-19 status, age in years and sex. The dataset comprised deeply sampled blood TCRbeta repertoires from subjects exposed to, actively infected with, or recovered from COVID-19. Overall results and qualifications from the work: The quantity of clinical and demographic metadata differed by source and by participant and was supplied without curation.

TCRbeta CDR3 regions were amplified from genomic DNA using the immunoSEQ Assay, a bias-controlled multiplex PCR. Per the source publication's procedure: Nucleated cell counts per sample were estimated from amplification of reference gene primers within the assay. To quantify the absolute abundance of each unique TCRbeta CDR3 rearrangement, sequence reads were collapsed and filtered. For each sample, productive Simpson clonality was calculated as the square root of Simpson's diversity index over productive rearrangements. TCRdb took this table from immuneACCESS and kept in-frame rearrangements with V and J called. Such tables lack part of the clones; where checked against another copy, unresolved V genes explain under half of the gap, and the rest is unexplained. From that table come the V and J calls and clone size; the DNA was used to work out D and trimming. The sample has roughly 97,000 clones on record, about nine tenths of them singletons. Of the sample, about 1.7% falls within the top ten clones.

The germline V gene supplies CDR1 MDHEN and CDR2 SYDVKM. Reading from cysteine to phenylalanine, the CDR3 counts 14 amino acids. Only the CDR3 DNA stays, 42 bases, in frame from base 1. V gives up 6 bases and J gives up 6 bases, and the segment between their germline ends measures 18 bases. This clone turned up a few times. There is no known antigen for this receptor. One base away there is no much larger clone; base qualities are not given. Collaborating institutions collected whole blood in K2EDTA tubes following their own protocols. For TCRbeta analysis, collaborator samples were shipped as frozen whole blood, as isolated PBMCs, or as DNA extracted from either sample type.

Sample: peripheral blood. The V and J genes are TRBV28 and TRBJ2-7; the D region possibly corresponds to TRBD2 (5 bases align). The origin of this receptor is a man between 60 and 75 years old with acute or convalescent COVID-19. DNA sequence: TGTGCCAGCAGCCGTCGTTATGAGGGATCCGAGCAGTACTTC. It encodes CASSRRYEGSEQYF.